This T cell receptor (beta chain) is from a study of CD8 T cells in ankylosing spondylitis. General observations from the study: Earlier studies detected some motif variants in reactive arthritis synovial fluid and blood. Clones linked to disease were reported to show significant enrichment in matched ankylosing spondylitis synovial fluid. Seemingly distinctive of ankylosing spondylitis blood was a TCR beta motif formed by eight highly homologous variants.

This CDR3 is 15 amino acids long. J lost 4 bases, V lost 3 bases, and 6 bases had no gene match. Germline CDR1 is KGHSH and CDR2 is LQKENI. Libraries for TCR beta were made by quantitative 5'-RACE with molecular barcodes. TCRdb analysed the 5' RACE reads with MiXCR anew, one entry per CDR3 protein. The sample has under 550,000 distinct CDR3 sequences, 25% to 30% seen once. This clonotype was detected only a few times. Its antigen is not identified. The source of this sequence is a male donor with ankylosing spondylitis. The sequencing input was blood, either unsorted or a sorted T cell fraction (not recorded which). The chain couples TRBV18 to TRBJ2-5; 9 nucleotides agree with TRBD1. This chain's CDR3 is CASSPNRGQGETQYF. As DNA, the CDR3 is TGTGCCAGCTCACCGAACAGGGGGCAAGGAGAGACCCAGTACTTC.